The 30 T cell receptor beta chains given below trace back to one sample, sequenced in a study of cytomegalovirus exposure and HLA in healthy donors. 13 Jbeta primers and 60 Vbeta primers were used for the PCR. Sequenced by immunoSEQ multiplex PCR; TCRdb stores in-frame clones only, minus some. The data show 200,000 to 300,000 clones, roughly four fifths seen once. Sequences were obtained from PBMCs. These receptors were taken from a middle-aged woman in good health and CMV-seropositive.

This rearrangement joins TRBV15 to TRBJ1-4; 10 nucleotides line up with TRBD1. The germline gives CDR1 LNHNV, CDR2 YYDKDF (reference sequence). The CDR3 has 16 amino acids. The V segment lost 0 bases and the J segment 6 bases; nucleotides outside the gene matches: 4. The CDR3 spells CATSRDRGQGYEKLFF. In DNA form, the CDR3 reads TGTGCCACCAGCAGAGATCGGGGACAGGGGTATGAAAAACTGTTTTTT.

V usage is TRBV5-1 and J usage is TRBJ1-2; the match to TRBD1 covers 8 bases. CDR1 SGHRS and CDR2 YFSETQ come from the germline V gene. The V gene end was trimmed by 3 bases and the J gene end by 6 bases; junction bases not matched to a gene: 7. This CDR3 has 14 residues. The CDR3 DNA sequence: TGCGCCAGCAGCTCGACAGGGGATCTGGATGGCTACACCTTC. Protein product: CASSSTGDLDGYTF.

This clone was picked up a small number of times. The rearrangement links TRBV14 to TRBJ2-7, with D tentatively TRBD1 (5 bases). The CDR3 runs 14 residues. The V end was cut by 2 bases, the J end by 0 bases, with 8 bases between. CDR1 and CDR2 (germline): SGHDN, FVKESK. The CDR3 loop reads CASSQPTVSYEQYF. CDR3 DNA sequence: TGTGCCAGCAGCCAACCGACAGTCTCCTACGAGCAGTACTTC.

The CDR3 is CASSLTGGPFEQYF. For the CDR3, the DNA is TGTGCCAGCAGTTTGACCGGAGGGCCTTTCGAGCAGTACTTC. This chain uses TRBV27 with TRBJ2-7; the D gene is possibly TRBD2 (6 bases). The germline CDR1 and CDR2 sequences are MNHEY and SMNVEV (reference sequence). The CDR3 has 14 residues. V lost 3 bases, J lost 6 bases, and 15 bases lay in between.

The V gene is TRBV11-2, the J gene TRBJ1-6, with D tentatively TRBD1 (5 bases). Trimming pared 3 bases from V and 10 bases from J, leaving 10 bases between. CDR1 is SGHAT, CDR2 FQNNGV, per germline. The CDR3 is 13 residues long. The CDR3 DNA sequence: TGTGCCAGCAGCTTGGGACTGGGGTCACCCCTCCACTTT. It encodes CASSLGLGSPLHF.

V usage is TRBV2 and J usage is TRBJ1-2, with no clear D. Germline-derived CDR1 and CDR2 are SNHLY and FYNNEI. The CDR3 contains 16 residues. Trimming removed 4 bases at V and 4 bases at J, with 19 bases between. The CDR3 loop is CASSGSLVGQAYGYTF. The CDR3 bases are TGTGCCAGCAGTGGATCCTTGGTTGGGCAGGCCTATGGCTACACCTTC.

The gene calls are TRBV7-3 and TRBJ2-3, with 10 bases that match TRBD2. CDR3 length equals 15 residues. The trim removed 5 bases at V and 4 bases at J, leaving 6 bases unmatched. The germline V gene has CDR1 SGHTA and CDR2 FQGTGA. The CDR3 region is CASSRLAGLPDTQYF. The CDR3 nucleotides read TGTGCCAGCAGCCGACTAGCGGGTCTCCCAGATACGCAGTATTTT.

The V call is TRBV5-1, the J call TRBJ1-1; the match to TRBD1 covers 11 bases. CDR1 and CDR2 (germline): SGHRS, YFSETQ. CDR3 length: 15 amino acids. Trimming at V came to 6 bases and at J to 5 bases, leaving 9 bases not matched to a gene. The CDR3 sequence is CASTLNGQGATEAFF. The CDR3 region has the DNA TGCGCCAGCACCTTAAATGGACAGGGGGCAACTGAAGCTTTCTTT.

V and J are TRBV10-2 and TRBJ1-1, with a tentative D call TRBD1 (6 bases). CDR1 is WSHSY and CDR2 is SAAADI in the germline V gene. With 3 bases removed from V and 5 bases from J, the gap between germline ends came to 13 bases. CDR3 length equals 14 residues. In DNA, the CDR3 is TGCGCCAGCAGTGATTCGCGGGGGCGAACTGAAGCTTTCTTT. Protein product: CASSDSRGRTEAFF.

This rearrangement joins TRBV9 to TRBJ2-7, with D perhaps TRBD1 (6 bases). There are 13 residues in the CDR3. Germline V gene sequence: CDR1 SGDLS, CDR2 YYNGEE. The V end was cut by 3 bases, the J end by 3 bases, with 10 bases between. The CDR3 DNA reads TGTGCCAGCAGCGCGTCGACAGGCTACGAGCAGTACTTC. Translation gives CASSASTGYEQYF. Full variable domain (missing parts from reference TRBV9 and TRBJ2-7): DSGVTQTPKHLITATGQRVTLRCSPRSGDLSVYWYQQSLDQGLQFLIQYYNGEERAKGNILERFSAQQFPDLHSELNLSSLELGDSALYFCASSASTGYEQYFGPGTRLTVT.

The gene calls are TRBV5-1 and TRBJ2-5; 7 bases match TRBD2. The CDR3 covers 16 residues. Per germline, CDR1 SGHRS and CDR2 YFSETQ. The ends lost 0 bases at V and 5 bases at J; junction bases unmatched: 10. The CDR3 sequence: CASSLGRLAERETQYF. CDR3 DNA: TGCGCCAGCAGCTTGGGAAGACTAGCTGAGAGGGAGACCCAGTACTTC.

This clone was observed a single time. The rearrangement uses TRBV19 and TRBJ1-6; D unclear. Germline loops: CDR1 LNHDA, CDR2 SQIVND (reference sequence). There are 15 residues in the CDR3. Trimming removed 8 bases at V and 10 bases at J, with 21 bases between. CDR3 DNA sequence: TGTGCCAGTGGGGATGGTGGCGGACTCGGATCACCCCTCCACTTT. Its translation is CASGDGGGLGSPLHF.

The gene calls are TRBV14 and TRBJ1-3; D is uncertain. The germline V and J ends were trimmed by 0 bases and 7 bases, with 19 bases remaining between them. The V gene's germline CDR1 is SGHDN and CDR2 FVKESK. The CDR3 runs to 17 residues. The CDR3 DNA reads TGTGCCAGCAGCCAAGATCTCTCTGGGCAGTGGCTCAACACCATATATTTT. It specifies CASSQDLSGQWLNTIYF.

This sequence joins TRBV4-2 and TRBJ2-1; D may be TRBD2 (6 bases). Germline values: CDR1 LGHNA, CDR2 YNFKEQ. Trimming took 4 bases from V and 2 from J, leaving 9 bases between them. The CDR3 is 14 residues long. CDR3 in DNA: TGTGCCAGCAGCCCGACTAGTGCCTACAATGAGCAGTTCTTC. This sequence encodes CASSPTSAYNEQFF.

This chain connects TRBV27 to TRBJ2-2; 10 bases line up with TRBD1. This CDR3 has 14 amino acids. Germline V gene sequence: CDR1 MNHEY, CDR2 SMNVEV (reference sequence). V lost 8 bases and J lost 2; bases outside the gene matches: 2. This chain's CDR3 is CASGTGVNTGELFF. The CDR3 nucleotides read TGTGCCAGCGGGACAGGGGTTAACACCGGGGAGCTGTTTTTT.

This chain links TRBV28 with TRBJ1-2, with 9 positions matching TRBD1. V gave up 6 bases and J gave up 4 bases; unmatched junction bases: 6. The CDR3 runs 14 residues. Per the germline V gene, CDR1 is MDHEN and CDR2 is SYDVKM. The CDR3 DNA is TGTGCCAGCAGAGGCACAGGGGGCAGCTATGGCTACACCTTC. Its translation: CASRGTGGSYGYTF.

V and J are TRBV27 and TRBJ2-7; no definite D call. Between the trimmed V and J ends, which lost 3 bases and 8 bases, there was a span of 14 bases. CDR1 and CDR2 (germline): MNHEY, SMNVEV (reference sequence). This CDR3 spans 13 amino acids. For the CDR3, the DNA is TGTGCCAGCAGTTTCGGGTCCGGTGGCAAGCAGTACTTC. Translating it yields CASSFGSGGKQYF.

The chain uses TRBV27 and TRBJ2-3, with 11 bases that match TRBD2. The CDR3 covers 15 residues. V was clipped by 5 bases and J by 7 bases; unmatched bases: 8. In germline, CDR1 is MNHEY, CDR2 SMNVEV (reference sequence). The CDR3 here is CASSMGLAVRHTQYF. The CDR3 coding sequence is TGTGCCAGCAGTATGGGACTAGCGGTCAGACATACGCAGTATTTT.

About this clone: One end of the junction is discordant with germline, which a read error may explain. Other DNA sequences in this specimen translate into the identical CDR3. The chain carries TRBV19 and TRBJ1-2, with TRBD1 as a possible D gene (6 bases). The CDR3 length is 13 residues. CDR1 LNHDA and CDR2 SQIVND come from the germline V gene (reference sequence). The CDR3 DNA reads as TGCGCCAGTAGTATTCCATCGACAGGTGGCTACACCTTC. Protein product: CASSIPSTGGYTF.

This clone was recorded only once. V gene TRBV7-9 combines with J gene TRBJ2-7; no clear D gene. Trimming left V 0 bases short and J 0 bases short, with 6 bases between. The V gene's germline CDR1 is SEHNR and CDR2 FQNEAQ (reference sequence). The CDR3 is 14 residues long. The CDR3 sequence: CASSLALSSYEQYF. CDR3 sequence (DNA): TGTGCCAGCAGCTTAGCGTTGAGCTCCTACGAGCAGTACTTC.

The genes are TRBV19 and TRBJ1-5; possibly TRBD1 for D (6 bases). Trimming shortened V by 7 bases and J by 0 bases, and 13 bases separated the two germline ends. The germline V gene has CDR1 LNHDA and CDR2 SQIVND (reference sequence). This CDR3 has 15 amino acids. The CDR3 nucleotides are TGTGCCAGTACCCCGGACAGTTATAGCAATCAGCCCCAGCATTTT. Translation gives CASTPDSYSNQPQHF.

The V gene is TRBV2, the J gene TRBJ2-1; D not resolved. The CDR3 totals 15 residues. With 6 bases removed from V and 5 bases from J, the gap between germline ends came to 17 bases. Germline V CDR1 and CDR2: SNHLY, FYNNEI. CDR3 loop: CASRFGFQADNEQFF. The CDR3 DNA is TGTGCCAGCAGATTTGGGTTCCAGGCCGACAATGAGCAGTTCTTC.

The gene calls are TRBV27 and TRBJ1-1; 12 bases are a match to TRBD1. Germline CDR1 reads MNHEY; CDR2 reads SMNVEV (reference sequence). V lost 6 bases and J lost 1; bases outside the gene matches: 9. The CDR3 is 17 amino acids. The CDR3 DNA follows: TGTGCCAGCAGCCCCGGGACAGGGGGCGGTCGGAACACTGAAGCTTTCTTT. This translates into CASSPGTGGGRNTEAFF.

In this sample, this clone turned up once. This chain links TRBV28 with TRBJ1-2; 11 nucleotides agree with TRBD1. V shed 5 bases, J shed 4 bases, and the junction held 9 bases outside the gene matches. Germline lookup yields CDR1 MDHEN and CDR2 SYDVKM. The CDR3 is 16 residues long. The CDR3 sequence is CASSASGTGGFYGYTF. In nucleotides, the CDR3 is TGTGCCAGCAGTGCGTCCGGGACAGGGGGATTCTATGGCTACACCTTC.

The chain recombines TRBV6-4 with TRBJ2-3, with D maybe TRBD1 (6 bases). Germline CDR1 and CDR2: MRHNA and SNTAGT. V lost 9 bases, J lost 0 bases, and 13 bases lay in between. The CDR3 extends over 14 amino acids. The CDR3 DNA is TGTGCCAGTCGTAGGGGGAGTAGCACAGATACGCAGTATTTT. It codes for CASRRGSSTDTQYF.

This chain uses TRBV11-3 with TRBJ1-4, with TRBD1 as a possible D gene (6 bases). The CDR3 spans 12 residues. V shed 3 bases and J shed 8 bases, with 7 bases lying between them. Germline CDR1 SGHNT, CDR2 YENEEA. DNA for the CDR3: TGTGCCAGCAGCTTGGGGGCCGAAAAACTGTTTTTT. It translates to CASSLGAEKLFF.

The V gene is TRBV6-5, the J gene TRBJ2-5; TRBD2 aligns across 8 bases. The DNA end lines up better with TRBJ2-7; the J call may be wrong. Germline lookup yields CDR1 MNHEY and CDR2 SVGAGI. The CDR3 covers 15 residues. The CDR3 region is CASSYSWTSPYEQYF. For the CDR3, the DNA is TGTGCCAGCAGTTACTCTTGGACTAGCCCTTACGAGCAGTACTTC.

The V call is TRBV4-2, the J call TRBJ1-1, with D possibly matching TRBD1 (6 bases). The V end was cut by 1 base, the J end by 0 bases, with 18 bases between. The CDR3 consists of 18 residues. From germline, CDR1 is LGHNA and CDR2 YNFKEQ. The CDR3 is CASSQVWLQGGLNTEAFF. The CDR3 bases are TGTGCCAGCAGCCAAGTTTGGCTACAGGGAGGGCTGAACACTGAAGCTTTCTTT.

This chain uses TRBV4-3 with TRBJ2-7; D is unresolved. Germline CDR1 LGHNA, CDR2 YSLEER. This CDR3 is 15 amino acids long. V lost 1 base and J 3 bases, leaving 13 bases between the germline ends. CDR3 DNA: TGCGCCAGCAGCCAAGCTGACTCGTCGGACTACGAGCAGTACTTC. This sequence encodes CASSQADSSDYEQYF.

This chain uses TRBV18 with TRBJ2-3, with D maybe TRBD2 (6 bases). Trimming left V 3 bases short and J 1 base short, with 17 bases between. Germline CDR1 reads KGHSH; CDR2 reads LQKENI. The CDR3 is made up of 17 amino acids. The DNA of the CDR3 is TGTGCCAGCTCACCCCCCTACGGAGGGGATGGCACAGATACGCAGTATTTT. Translated: CASSPPYGGDGTDTQYF.